This T cell receptor beta chain was profiled in a study of shared clonotypes between healthy human individuals. CD8 cells classed as naive were CD45RO-negative and positively selected for CCR7, excluding terminally differentiated effector memory CD45RA+ cells. The trim removed 7 bases at V and 3 bases at J, leaving 3 bases unmatched. The CDR3 has 13 amino acids. The germline CDR1 and CDR2 sequences are SGHDN and FVKESK. The method was immunoSEQ multiplex PCR; TCRdb's version includes in-frame clones alone and lacks a portion of them. The data hold approximately 2,200,000 clones, with roughly 91% observed a single time. This clone has just one count.

This clonotype was obtained from a man between 18 and 29 years old in good health. Some clones in this sample may be carry-over from other donors' samples. The sample was naive CD8+ T cells from PBMCs. V is TRBV14 and J is TRBJ2-7, with 10 bases matching TRBD2. The CDR3 DNA is TGTGCCAGCAAGGCTAGCGGGAGCTACGAGCAGTACTTC. Residues: CASKASGSYEQYF.